The 11 T cell receptor beta chains below come from one sample, sequenced in a study of HIV-infected patients and healthy controls (dated by TCRdb to between 2012 and 2015). The protocol used for the library was 5' RACE. TCRdb records Illumina MiSeq as the sequencer. The public reads were reanalyzed by TCRdb: fastp trimming at Q25, MiXCR alignment, in-frame beta chains only. Rows with a matching CDR3 protein are joined into one entry that keeps the most common DNA and genes. Here the sample has some 67,000 distinct CDR3 sequences; about 16% occur a single time. The ten most abundant clones make up less than 6% of the sample. Sequences were obtained from CD4+ T cells from blood. The receptors originated from a human donor in good health.

This clonotype was picked up a small number of times. The chain joins TRBV12-3 or TRBV12-4 to TRBJ1-6, with a possible D match to TRBD1 (6 bases). The CDR3 is made up of 16 amino acids. The V gene lost 6 bases and the J gene lost 6 bases, with 18 bases spanning the gap. The CDR3 spells CASRSTGWGGNSPLHF. Written as DNA, the CDR3 is TGTGCCAGCAGATCTACAGGGTGGGGGGGTAATTCACCCCTCCACTTT.

This clonotype was counted between two and nine times. The chain combines TRBV7-9 with TRBJ2-6; TRBD1 agrees at 9 bases. Germline CDR1 reads SEHNR; CDR2 reads FQNEAQ (reference sequence). Trimming took 4 bases from V and 5 from J; bases not matched to a gene: 12. The CDR3 loop spans 18 amino acids. The DNA of the CDR3 is TGTGCCAGCAGCTCCCGACAGGGGGGACAACCTAGGGCCAACGTCCTGACTTTC. Protein: CASSSRQGGQPRANVLTF.

The sample holds a few counts of this clonotype. The chain employs TRBV29-1 and TRBJ2-7; D tentatively fits TRBD1 or TRBD2 (6 bases each). Deletions cut 5 bases from V and 1 base from J, with 15 bases between. CDR1 and CDR2 (germline): SQVTM, ANQGSEA. The CDR3 consists of 14 residues. CDR3 in DNA: TGCAGCGTTATCACAGGGAGGCAATCCTACGAGCAGTACTTC. It codes for CSVITGRQSYEQYF.

The rearrangement joins TRBV4-2 to TRBJ2-3, with 8 bases fitting TRBD2. Germline-derived CDR1 and CDR2 are LGHNA and YNFKEQ. The ends lost 4 bases at V and 0 bases at J; junction bases unmatched: 9. The CDR3 has 17 amino acids. The CDR3 DNA sequence: TGTGCCAGCAGCCCAAACAAACTAGCGGCAAGCACAGATACGCAGTATTTT. This translates into CASSPNKLAASTDTQYF.

The count of this clonotype is one. The CDR3 nucleotides read TGCGCCAGCAGCTTGGGAAGGGTTAGGGACGAGCAGTACTTC. It is translated as CASSLGRVRDEQYF. The chain recombines TRBV5-1 with TRBJ2-7; D is undetermined. The CDR3 runs to 14 residues. The V end lost 0 bases, the J end lost 5 bases, and 12 bases lay between the germline ends. Germline loops: CDR1 SGHRS, CDR2 YFSETQ.

J is TRBJ1-2 and V is TRBV7-9; D is unresolved. The CDR3 has 14 amino acids. Germline CDR1 is SEHNR and CDR2 is FQNEAQ (reference sequence). V gave up 5 bases and J gave up 2 bases, with 12 bases separating them. The CDR3 coding sequence is TGTGCCAGCAGCGGAGGGAAGGAAAACTATGGCTACACCTTC. Protein product: CASSGGKENYGYTF. Supplemented by reference TRBV7-9 and TRBJ1-2, the full variable domain reads DTGVSQNPRHKITKRGQNVTFRCDPISEHNRLYWYRQTLGQGPEFLTYFQNEAQLEKSRLLSDRFSAERPKGSFSTLEIQRTEQGDSAMYLCASSGGKENYGYTFGSGTRLTVV.

This clonotype was recorded at least ten times. CDR3 in DNA: TGTGCCAGCAGCCCCGCGGGGAAAAGAACCTATAACTATGGCTACACCTTC. Protein: CASSPAGKRTYNYGYTF. The V and J genes are TRBV7-8 and TRBJ1-2; D not resolved. The CDR3 consists of 17 residues. V lost 5 bases, J lost 1 base, and 20 bases lay in between. Germline CDR1 reads SGHVS; CDR2 reads FQNEAQ.

This chain uses TRBV15 with TRBJ2-7, with D tentatively TRBD1 (6 bases). CDR3 length: 16 residues. Germline-derived CDR1 and CDR2 are LNHNV and YYDKDF (reference sequence). Trimming stripped 3 bases from V and 2 bases from J, with 17 bases between. CDR3: CATSSVGAERPYEQYF. In nucleotides, the CDR3 is TGTGCCACCAGCAGTGTGGGGGCAGAAAGACCCTACGAGCAGTACTTC.

V gene TRBV7-2 combines with J gene TRBJ2-1; a possible D gene is TRBD1 (6 bases). V dropped 4 bases and J dropped 3 bases, with 10 bases sitting between them. Germline loops: CDR1 SGHTA, CDR2 FQGNSA. The CDR3 loop spans 14 amino acids. The CDR3 coding sequence is TGTGCCAGCAGCTCCAGGGGCAACTACAATGAGCAGTTCTTC. Translating it yields CASSSRGNYNEQFF.

This clonotype occurred many times. V is TRBV12-3 or TRBV12-4 and J is TRBJ2-7; maybe TRBD2 (5 bases). The CDR3 runs 15 residues. Trimming pared 6 bases from V and 2 bases from J, leaving 17 bases between. CDR3 nucleotides: TGTGCCAGCAGCCTAATTTCAGGACTGACCTACGAGCAGTACTTC. It codes for CASSLISGLTYEQYF.

This clonotype was found a few times. This chain connects TRBV6-1 to TRBJ2-3; TRBD2 matches at 9 bases. Trimming at V came to 6 bases and at J to 1 base, leaving 2 bases not matched to a gene. CDR3 size: 14 residues. CDR1 and CDR2 (germline): MNHNS, SASEGT. The CDR3, as DNA: TGTGCCAGCAGGGGCGGGGGGGGCACAGATACGCAGTATTTT. This translates into CASRGGGGTDTQYF.